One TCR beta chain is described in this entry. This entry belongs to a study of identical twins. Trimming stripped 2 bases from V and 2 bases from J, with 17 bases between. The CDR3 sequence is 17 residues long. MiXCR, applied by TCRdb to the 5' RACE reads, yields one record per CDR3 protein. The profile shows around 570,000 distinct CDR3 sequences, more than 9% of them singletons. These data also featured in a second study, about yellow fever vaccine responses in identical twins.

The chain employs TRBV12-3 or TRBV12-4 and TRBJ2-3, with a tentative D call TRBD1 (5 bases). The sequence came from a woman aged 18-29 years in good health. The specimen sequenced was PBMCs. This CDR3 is CASSLWGETENTDTQYF. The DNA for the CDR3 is TGTGCCAGCAGTTTATGGGGTGAGACAGAAAACACAGATACGCAGTATTTT.